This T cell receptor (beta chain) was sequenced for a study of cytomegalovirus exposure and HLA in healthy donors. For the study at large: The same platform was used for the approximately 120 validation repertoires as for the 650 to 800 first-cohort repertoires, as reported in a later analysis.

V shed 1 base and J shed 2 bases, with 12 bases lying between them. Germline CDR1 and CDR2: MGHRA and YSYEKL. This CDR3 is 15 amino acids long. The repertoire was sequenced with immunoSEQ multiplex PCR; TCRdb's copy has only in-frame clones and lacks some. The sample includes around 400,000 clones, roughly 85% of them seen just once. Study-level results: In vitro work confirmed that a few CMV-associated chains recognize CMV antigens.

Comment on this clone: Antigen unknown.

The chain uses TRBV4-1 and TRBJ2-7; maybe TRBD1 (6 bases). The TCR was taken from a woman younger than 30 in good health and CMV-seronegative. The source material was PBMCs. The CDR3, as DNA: TGCGCCAGCAGCCAAGGACAGGCTCCAACCTACGAGCAGTACTTC. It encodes CASSQGQAPTYEQYF.